The 26 T cell receptor beta chains below all came from one sample that was sequenced in a study of blood T cell repertoires in COVID-19. Profiled with immunoSEQ multiplex PCR; TCRdb holds only in-frame clones, not every one. This sample has about 140,000 clones, with about nine tenths found just once. The sequenced sample consisted of PBMCs or T cells enriched from blood (not recorded which). The receptors were gathered from a man aged 45-65 years who had recovered from COVID-19.

The chain recombines TRBV13 with TRBJ1-6; 9 bases are a match to TRBD1. The CDR3 sequence is 14 residues long. Germline-derived CDR1 and CDR2 are PRHDT and FYEKMQ (reference sequence). Unmatched junction bases numbered 0, after V lost 4 bases and J lost 5 bases. CDR3 nucleotide sequence: TGTGCCAGCAGCTGGACAGGGGATAATTCACCCCTCCACTTT. Residues: CASSWTGDNSPLHF.

The V call is TRBV18, the J call TRBJ1-4; maybe TRBD1 (5 bases). The CDR3 extends over 14 amino acids. Germline CDR1 reads KGHSH; CDR2 reads LQKENI. Trimming stripped 4 bases from V and 5 bases from J, with 11 bases between. The CDR3 region is CASSRQPYNEKLFF. The CDR3 DNA reads TGTGCCAGCTCACGACAGCCTTACAATGAAAAACTGTTTTTT.

The J gene is TRBJ1-2, the V gene TRBV19, with 10 nucleotides matching TRBD1. The V segment lost 3 bases and the J segment 10 bases; nucleotides outside the gene matches: 5. The CDR3 sequence is 13 residues long. The germline gives CDR1 LNHDA, CDR2 SQIVND (reference sequence). The CDR3 nucleotides read TGTGCCAGTAGTATTGGGACAGGGGATGCCTACACCTTC. This codes for CASSIGTGDAYTF.

V and J are TRBV19 and TRBJ1-2; tentatively, D is TRBD1 (5 bases). The CDR3 consists of 16 residues. Germline CDR1 reads LNHDA; CDR2 reads SQIVND (reference sequence). Trimming removed 6 bases from V and 1 base from J, with 18 bases in between. CDR3 sequence: CASSVSFRALNYGYTF. CDR3 nucleotide sequence: TGTGCCAGTAGCGTATCTTTCAGGGCCCTTAACTATGGCTACACCTTC.

The chain joins TRBV6-5 to TRBJ2-5, with a tentative D call TRBD1 (5 bases). With 7 bases removed from V and 2 bases from J, the gap between germline ends came to 11 bases. This CDR3 region has 13 residues. Germline V gene sequence: CDR1 MNHEY, CDR2 SVGAGI. The CDR3 loop is CASISRQQETQYF. CDR3 coding DNA: TGTGCCAGCATATCGAGACAGCAAGAGACCCAGTACTTC.

As concerns this clone: Different DNA sequences within this sample yield the same CDR3. The rearrangement joins TRBV7-2 to TRBJ2-3; TRBD2 aligns across 7 bases. CDR3 length: 15 amino acids. Germline CDR1 SGHTA, CDR2 FQGNSA. The V segment lost 1 base and the J segment 2 bases; nucleotides outside the gene matches: 3. The CDR3 coding sequence is TGTGCCAGCAGCTTAGAGCGGGATTCCACAGATACGCAGTATTTT. Its translation: CASSLERDSTDTQYF.

The chain joins TRBV4-3 to TRBJ2-7, with 8 bases matching TRBD2. The V gene end was trimmed by 0 bases and the J gene end by 6 bases; junction bases not matched to a gene: 7. CDR1 LGHNA and CDR2 YSLEER come from the germline V gene. This CDR3 region has 15 residues. CDR3 nucleotide sequence: TGCGCCAGCAGCCAAGATACCAGCGGGAGTCGCGAGCAGTACTTC. Protein: CASSQDTSGSREQYF.

The chain is built from TRBV18 and TRBJ1-4, with TRBD1 identical over 7 bases. This CDR3 contains 14 residues. Germline loops: CDR1 KGHSH, CDR2 LQKENI. V lost 2 bases, J lost 8 bases, and 5 bases stayed unmatched. CDR3 in DNA: TGTGCCAGCTCACCAGCAGGGGGACGGGAAAAACTGTTTTTT. This gives the protein CASSPAGGREKLFF. The complete variable domain, with remaining parts taken from reference TRBV18 and TRBJ1-4, reads NAGVMQNPRHLVRRRGQEARLRCSPMKGHSHVYWYRQLPEEGLKFMVYLQKENIIDESGMPKERFSAEFPKEGPSILRIQQVVRGDSAAYFCASSPAGGREKLFFGSGTQLSVL.

The V call is TRBV30, the J call TRBJ1-2; 11 positions match TRBD1. This CDR3 spans 16 amino acids. Trimming removed 5 bases from V and 5 bases from J; junction bases left unmatched: 13. Looked up from germline, CDR1 is GTSNPN and CDR2 is SVGIG (reference sequence). CDR3 amino acids: CAWGEGTGGLGYGYTF. DNA of the CDR3: TGTGCCTGGGGTGAAGGGACAGGGGGTTTAGGATATGGCTACACCTTC.

The chain carries TRBV28 and TRBJ1-1, with 12 bases aligning to TRBD1. Germline CDR1 MDHEN, CDR2 SYDVKM. Losses at the gene ends were 7 bases for V and 1 base for J; bases not matched to a gene: 10. The CDR3 is made up of 17 amino acids. CDR3 residues: CASKTTGQGARNTEAFF. The CDR3 region has the DNA TGTGCCAGCAAAACCACGGGACAGGGGGCCCGGAACACTGAAGCTTTCTTT.

The rearrangement joins TRBV2 to TRBJ2-7, with 7 bases aligning to TRBD1. Germline V gene sequence: CDR1 SNHLY, CDR2 FYNNEI. J was trimmed by 0 bases and V by 4 bases; bases with no gene match: 6. The CDR3 sequence is 15 residues long. The CDR3 sequence is CASSVIGGGSYEQYF. Written as DNA, the CDR3 is TGTGCCAGCAGTGTCATAGGGGGCGGCTCCTACGAGCAGTACTTC.

The rearrangement joins TRBV14 to TRBJ1-1; tentative D call: TRBD1 (6 bases). Germline CDR1 reads SGHDN; CDR2 reads FVKESK. The CDR3 runs to 16 residues. V was trimmed by 2 bases and J by 5 bases, leaving 18 bases between them. The DNA for the CDR3 is TGTGCCAGCAGCCAAAGAACGTCGGGGGGCGGAACTGAAGCTTTCTTT. It codes for CASSQRTSGGGTEAFF.

The chain recombines TRBV28 with TRBJ1-1; TRBD1 matches at 9 bases. This CDR3 has 15 amino acids. The V gene's germline CDR1 is MDHEN and CDR2 SYDVKM. After removal of 6 bases from V and 2 bases from J, the junction contained 7 bases not matched to a gene. CDR3 sequence reads: CASRPTQGANTEAFF. CDR3 nucleotide sequence: TGTGCCAGCAGACCGACACAGGGGGCAAACACTGAAGCTTTCTTT.

The chain combines TRBV24-1 with TRBJ2-1; TRBD2 matches 9 bases. V trimming: 7 bases; J trimming: 6 bases; junction bases outside the gene matches: 9. The V gene's germline CDR1 is KGHDR and CDR2 SFDVKD. This CDR3 comprises 15 residues. CDR3 DNA: TGTGCCACCAGATCCGGGACTAGCCCTCTCAATGAGCAGTTCTTC. Translating it yields CATRSGTSPLNEQFF.

The V gene is TRBV7-2, the J gene TRBJ2-2; D is uncertain. V was clipped by 2 bases and J by 6 bases, with 7 bases between them. Germline V lookup: CDR1 SGHTA, CDR2 FQGNSA. The CDR3 loop spans 13 amino acids. This chain's CDR3 is CASSLHFAGELFF. CDR3 DNA sequence: TGTGCCAGCAGCTTACACTTTGCCGGGGAGCTGTTTTTT.

V usage is TRBV5-4 and J usage is TRBJ1-2, with a tentative D call TRBD1 (5 bases). CDR1 is SGHNT, CDR2 YYREEE, per germline (reference sequence). V was cut by 0 bases and J by 5 bases, with 17 bases left in between. This CDR3 has 16 amino acids. CDR3 DNA sequence: TGTGCCAGCAGCTTGGATTTCAGCGGGACGAAATATGGCTACACCTTC. Its protein is CASSLDFSGTKYGYTF.

The rearrangement uses TRBV25-1 and TRBJ2-5, with D possibly matching TRBD1 (6 bases). Germline CDR1 MGHDK, CDR2 SYGVNS. CDR3 size: 13 residues. V lost 9 bases to trimming and J lost 0 bases, with 11 bases between them. The CDR3 DNA sequence: TGTGCCAGTCGGGACACCAACCAAGAGACCCAGTACTTC. It codes for CASRDTNQETQYF.

The J gene is TRBJ1-2, the V gene TRBV6-5, with TRBD1 identical over 8 bases. From germline, CDR1 is MNHEY and CDR2 SVGAGI. With 2 bases clipped from V and 4 bases from J, the junction kept 0 bases outside the gene matches. The CDR3 consists of 13 residues. CDR3 residues: CASSYDRGYGYTF. In nucleotides, the CDR3 is TGTGCCAGCAGTTACGACAGGGGCTATGGCTACACCTTC.

This chain links TRBV18 with TRBJ1-3, with D tentatively TRBD1 (5 bases). The CDR3 is made up of 16 amino acids. The germline V gene has CDR1 KGHSH and CDR2 LQKENI. V lost 3 bases, J lost 4 bases, and 16 bases lay in between. The CDR3 DNA reads as TGTGCCAGCTCACCCTCGATCGGGGGGGTCGGAAACACCATATATTTT. Amino acid sequence: CASSPSIGGVGNTIYF.

This chain joins TRBV6-4 and TRBJ2-3; 13 nucleotides agree with TRBD2. Germline assignment: CDR1 MRHNA and CDR2 SNTAGT. The V and J ends lost 0 bases and 9 bases, in that order; junction bases with no gene match: 9. This CDR3 is 17 amino acids long. CDR3 sequence reads: CASSDSGLAGAQRTQYF. The CDR3 DNA reads TGTGCCAGCAGTGACTCTGGACTAGCGGGAGCACAGAGAACGCAGTATTTT.

CDR3 amino acids: CASSPRLGGSGGELFF. CDR3 nucleotides: TGTGCCAGCAGCCCTCGGTTAGGGGGTTCGGGCGGGGAGCTGTTTTTT. V and J are TRBV7-2 and TRBJ2-2, with D perhaps matching TRBD1 (6 bases). CDR1 is SGHTA, CDR2 FQGNSA, per germline. This CDR3 contains 16 residues. V lost 5 bases and J 7 bases, leaving 20 bases between the germline ends.

For the CDR3, the DNA is TGTGCCATCAGGAGCACAGGACCCAACTATGGCTACACCTTC. It specifies CAIRSTGPNYGYTF. The chain uses TRBV10-3 and TRBJ1-2, with D possibly matching TRBD1 (5 bases). The V and J ends lost 6 bases and 2 bases respectively, with 13 bases between them. There are 14 residues in the CDR3. The germline V gene encodes CDR1 ENHRY and CDR2 SYGVKD.

The chain carries TRBV27 and TRBJ2-6, with D tentatively TRBD2 (5 bases). Trimming pared 3 bases from V and 0 bases from J, leaving 12 bases between. The CDR3 is 17 residues long. Germline-derived CDR1 and CDR2 are MNHEY and SMNVEV (reference sequence). The CDR3 loop reads CASSFWAGFSGANVLTF. The CDR3 DNA reads as TGTGCCAGCAGTTTCTGGGCGGGCTTCTCTGGGGCCAACGTCCTGACTTTC.

This clone was seen more than once but under ten times. V usage is TRBV4-3 and J usage is TRBJ1-2, with unresolved D. Germline V lookup: CDR1 LGHNA, CDR2 YSLEER. The V end was cut by 0 bases, the J end by 4 bases, with 9 bases between. The CDR3 has 14 amino acids. The CDR3 sequence is CASSQDSTRYGYTF. CDR3 nucleotide sequence: TGCGCCAGCAGCCAAGATTCCACGCGCTATGGCTACACCTTC.

This chain links TRBV3-1 (or the pseudogene TRBV3-2) with TRBJ2-6; no definite D call. Per the germline V gene, CDR1 is LGHDT and CDR2 is YNNKEL (reference sequence). V dropped 2 bases and J dropped 3 bases, with 11 bases sitting between them. This CDR3 is built from 16 residues. CDR3 coding DNA: TGTGCCAGCAGCCAACGTCGCGGTCATGGGGCCAACGTCCTGACTTTC. Translating it yields CASSQRRGHGANVLTF.

This clone was seen only once. The chain is built from TRBV6-5 and TRBJ2-7; 8 nucleotides match TRBD1. Per the germline V gene, CDR1 is MNHEY and CDR2 is SVGAGI. Unmatched junction bases numbered 12, after V lost 5 bases and J lost 6 bases. The CDR3 length is 15 residues. The CDR3, as DNA: TGTGCCAGCAGTCAGACAGGGGCGCTCGCCTCCGAGCAGTACTTC. It codes for CASSQTGALASEQYF.